What follows are 4 T cell receptor beta chains derived from one specimen sequenced in a study of blood T cell repertoires in COVID-19 (dated by TCRdb to about 2020). Libraries were constructed by the immunoSEQ multiplex PCR assay. The clones in this table, taken by TCRdb from immuneACCESS, are in-frame only. Not every clone is retained; where verified, under half of the shortfall comes from an unresolved V gene, and the cause of the rest is unknown. The sample includes 250,000 to 350,000 clones, with around 87% observed a single time. The ten largest clones represent roughly 2.4% of the sample. Sequences were obtained from peripheral blood. Receptors were obtained from a woman aged 45-59 years who had recovered from COVID-19.

The rearrangement joins TRBV4-1 to TRBJ2-7; 8 nucleotides align to TRBD1. This CDR3 has 16 amino acids. V lost 4 bases, J lost 6 bases, and 14 bases stayed unmatched. Germline V gives CDR1 MGHRA, CDR2 YSYEKL. The chain's CDR3 is CASSPRGGQGAGEQYF. In DNA, the CDR3 is TGCGCCAGCAGCCCACGAGGGGGCCAGGGGGCGGGCGAGCAGTACTTC.

The chain carries TRBV3-1 (or the pseudogene TRBV3-2) and TRBJ1-4; 7 nucleotides line up with TRBD1. V trimming: 0 bases; J trimming: 5 bases; junction bases outside the gene matches: 3. This CDR3 region has 15 residues. In germline, CDR1 is LGHDT, CDR2 YNNKEL (reference sequence). The CDR3 bases are TGTGCCAGCAGCCAAGACCCGGGACAGAATGAAAAACTGTTTTTT. Translating gives CASSQDPGQNEKLFF.

The chain links TRBV7-9 to TRBJ1-4; D might be TRBD1 (6 bases). The germline V gene encodes CDR1 SEHNR and CDR2 FQNEAQ (reference sequence). Trimming shortened V by 8 bases and J by 3 bases, and 10 bases separated the two germline ends. CDR3 length: 13 residues. The CDR3 here is CASEGGPNEKLFF. The CDR3 coding sequence is TGTGCCAGCGAAGGGGGTCCTAATGAAAAACTGTTTTTT.

This clone was seen more than once but under ten times. J is TRBJ2-5 and V is TRBV30; 10 nucleotides align to TRBD2. The J segment lost 3 bases and the V segment lost 3 bases, leaving 7 bases of the junction unmatched. This CDR3 region has 15 residues. CDR1 is GTSNPN and CDR2 is SVGIG in the germline V gene (reference sequence). The CDR3 DNA reads as TGTGCCTGGAGCCTTGGACTAGCGGATAAAGAGACCCAGTACTTC. As protein: CAWSLGLADKETQYF.